The rows below give T cell receptor beta chains drawn from one sample of a study of cytomegalovirus exposure and HLA in healthy donors. TCRdb's table, derived via immunoSEQ multiplex PCR, lists solely in-frame clones and lacks some. The table has a few hundred thousand clones, 75% to 90% seen once. Sequencing was done on a sample of PBMCs. The receptors shown here come from a woman aged 18-35 years in good health and CMV-seronegative. Each CDR3 is given with its conserved first and last residue. A D gene is named only where the DNA matches it firmly. Not all rows give a size; the values are once, few, many and, for expanded clones, a class.

j_call | d_call | clone_size | v_call | cdr3_aa | cdr3_nt
TRBJ1-4 | NA | NA | TRBV4-1 | CASSQDGPPLLNEKLFF | TGCGCCAGCAGCCAAGATGGCCCCCCGCTTTTAAATGAAAAACTGTTTTTT
TRBJ1-5 | TRBD1 | once | TRBV18 | CASSPGTVSNQPQHF | TGTGCCAGCTCTCCTGGGACAGTGAGCAATCAGCCCCAGCATTTT
TRBJ2-5 | TRBD2 | NA | TRBV27 | CASSPRGLAGGLETQYF | TGTGCCAGCAGTCCAAGGGGACTAGCGGGAGGATTGGAGACCCAGTACTTC
TRBJ1-1 | NA | NA | TRBV27 | CASSLSAGEAFF | TGTGCCAGCAGTTTATCGGCGGGTGAAGCTTTCTTT
TRBJ1-4 | TRBD1 | NA | TRBV30 | CAWSVGDREYEKLFF | TGTGCCTGGAGTGTAGGGGACAGGGAGTACGAAAAACTGTTTTTT
TRBJ1-4 | TRBD1 | NA | TRBV5-4 | CASSPTGGDEKLFF | TGTGCCAGCAGTCCGACAGGGGGCGATGAAAAACTGTTTTTT
TRBJ1-6 | TRBD1 | NA | TRBV6-5 | CASTVDRPFNSPLHF | TGTGCCAGCACCGTGGACAGGCCCTTTAATTCACCCCTCCACTTT
TRBJ2-7 | TRBD1 | NA | TRBV28 | CASSQGESYEQYF | TGTGCCAGCAGCCAGGGGGAAAGCTACGAGCAGTACTTC
TRBJ2-3 | TRBD1 | NA | TRBV9 | CASSDPRPGRDRGHPDTQYF | TGTGCCAGCAGCGATCCCCGGCCCGGCCGGGACAGGGGGCATCCAGATACGCAGTATTTT
TRBJ2-3 | TRBD2 | NA | TRBV6-1 | CASSEVRRAWGGRKADTQYF | TGTGCCAGCAGTGAAGTCCGGAGGGCTTGGGGAGGGCGAAAGGCAGATACGCAGTATTTT
TRBJ1-2 | TRBD1 | NA | TRBV7-9 | CASSQGQGDVGYTF | TGTGCCAGCAGCCAGGGACAGGGGGATGTTGGCTACACCTTC
TRBJ1-3 | NA | few | TRBV2 | CASRIGGLENTIYF | TGTGCCAGCAGGATCGGGGGTCTGGAAAACACCATATATTTT
TRBJ2-3 | NA | NA | TRBV7-3 | CASSPGLDTQYF | TGTGCCAGCAGTCCAGGTTTGGATACGCAGTATTTT
TRBJ2-5 | TRBD2 | NA | TRBV7-3 | CASSPGLASSQETQYF | TGTGCCAGCAGCCCAGGACTAGCGAGCTCCCAAGAGACCCAGTACTTC
TRBJ2-7 | NA | few | TRBV2 | CASSDRNSYEQYF | TGTGCCAGCAGTGACAGAAACTCCTACGAGCAGTACTTC